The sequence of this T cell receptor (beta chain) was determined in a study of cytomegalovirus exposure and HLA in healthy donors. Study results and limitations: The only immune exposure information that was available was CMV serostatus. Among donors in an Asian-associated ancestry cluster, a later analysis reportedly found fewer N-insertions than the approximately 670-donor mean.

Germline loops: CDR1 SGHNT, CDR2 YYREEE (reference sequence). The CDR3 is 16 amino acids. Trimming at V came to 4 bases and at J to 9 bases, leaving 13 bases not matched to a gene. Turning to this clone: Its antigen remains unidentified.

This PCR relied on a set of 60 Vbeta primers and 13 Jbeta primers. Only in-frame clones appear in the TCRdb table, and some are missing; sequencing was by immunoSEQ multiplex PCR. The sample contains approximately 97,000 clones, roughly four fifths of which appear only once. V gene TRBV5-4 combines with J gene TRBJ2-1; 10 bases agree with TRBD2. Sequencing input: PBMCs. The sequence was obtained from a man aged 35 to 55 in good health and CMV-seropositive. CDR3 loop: CASSGPFSGGAIEQFF. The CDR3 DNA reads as TGTGCCAGCAGCGGCCCTTTCAGCGGGGGGGCGATTGAGCAGTTCTTC.